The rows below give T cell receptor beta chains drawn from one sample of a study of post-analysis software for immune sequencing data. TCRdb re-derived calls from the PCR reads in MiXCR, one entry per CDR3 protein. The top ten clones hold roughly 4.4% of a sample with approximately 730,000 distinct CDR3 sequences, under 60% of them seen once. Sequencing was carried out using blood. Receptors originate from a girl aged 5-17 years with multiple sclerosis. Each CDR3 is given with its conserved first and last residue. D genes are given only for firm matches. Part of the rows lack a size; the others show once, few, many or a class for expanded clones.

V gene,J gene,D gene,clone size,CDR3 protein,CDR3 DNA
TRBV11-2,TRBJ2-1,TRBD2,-,CASSSTSGRHNEQFF,TGTGCCAGCAGCTCGACTAGCGGGAGGCACAATGAGCAGTTCTTC
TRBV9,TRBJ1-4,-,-,CASSVTGHNEKLFF,TGTGCCAGCAGCGTAACAGGCCATAATGAAAAACTGTTTTTT
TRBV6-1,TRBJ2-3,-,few,CASSEGMGDGTDTQYF,TGTGCCAGCAGTGAAGGGATGGGAGACGGGACAGATACGCAGTATTTT
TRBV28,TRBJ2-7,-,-,CASSLGPRYEQYF,TGTGCCAGCAGTTTAGGGCCCCGCTACGAGCAGTACTTC
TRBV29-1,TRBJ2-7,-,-,CSCGTASYEQYF,TGCAGCTGTGGGACGGCCTCCTACGAGCAGTACTTC
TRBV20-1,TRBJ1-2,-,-,CSARDPSAPNYGYTF,TGCAGTGCTAGAGATCCGTCAGCCCCTAACTATGGCTACACCTTC
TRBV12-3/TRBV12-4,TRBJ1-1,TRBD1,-,CASSNRGPFTEAFF,TGTGCCAGCAGTAACAGGGGGCCGTTCACTGAAGCTTTCTTT
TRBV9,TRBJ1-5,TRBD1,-,CASSVGAGGNQPQHF,TGTGCCAGCAGCGTAGGAGCAGGGGGTAATCAGCCCCAGCATTTT
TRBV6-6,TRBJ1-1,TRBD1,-,CASSRPGTAEAFF,TGTGCCAGCAGCCGCCCCGGGACAGCTGAAGCTTTCTTT
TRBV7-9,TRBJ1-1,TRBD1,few,CASSLEATGVGAFF,TGCGCCAGCAGCTTAGAAGCGACAGGGGTTGGAGCTTTCTTT
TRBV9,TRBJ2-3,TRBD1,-,CASSYRDRAPDTQYF,TGTGCCAGCAGCTACCGGGACAGGGCCCCTGATACGCAGTATTTT
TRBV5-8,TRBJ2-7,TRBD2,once,CASSLEREIVHEQYF,TGTGCCAGCAGCTTGGAGCGGGAGATAGTCCACGAGCAGTACTTC
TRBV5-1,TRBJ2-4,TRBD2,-,CASSKPGLAGDGGTKNIQYF,TGCGCCAGCAGTAAACCGGGACTAGCGGGAGATGGTGGGACCAAAAACATTCAGTACTTC
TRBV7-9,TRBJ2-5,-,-,CASSPGSHQETQYF,TGTGCCAGCAGCCCTGGGTCCCACCAAGAGACCCAGTACTTC
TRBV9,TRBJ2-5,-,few,CASSVGSVGETQYF,TGTGCCAGCAGCGTAGGTTCGGTTGGGGAGACCCAGTACTTC
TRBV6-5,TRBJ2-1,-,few,CASSSRGDEQFF,TGTGCCAGCAGTTCCAGGGGGGATGAGCAGTTCTTC
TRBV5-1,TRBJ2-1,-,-,CASSPGGSPNNEQFF,TGCGCCAGCAGCCCTGGAGGATCCCCTAACAATGAGCAGTTCTTC
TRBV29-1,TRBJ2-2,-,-,CSVAVGARNTGELFF,TGCAGCGTTGCCGTAGGGGCCAGGAACACCGGGGAGCTGTTTTTT
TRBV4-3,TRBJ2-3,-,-,CASGRSRAGTDTQYF,TGCGCCAGCGGGCGATCGCGAGCGGGCACAGATACGCAGTATTTT
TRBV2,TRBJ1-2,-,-,CASNLQGDYGYTF,TGTGCCAGCAACCTTCAAGGTGACTATGGCTACACCTTC
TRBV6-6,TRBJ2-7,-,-,CASSYSNNLDEQYF,TGTGCCAGCAGTTACTCGAACAATTTGGACGAGCAGTACTTC
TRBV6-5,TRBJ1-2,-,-,CASSYSTLTREPAHYGYTF,TGTGCCAGCAGTTACTCGACGCTAACCCGGGAGCCCGCCCACTATGGCTACACCTTC
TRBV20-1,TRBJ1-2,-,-,CSALLNYGYTF,TGCAGTGCTCTACTTAACTATGGCTACACCTTC
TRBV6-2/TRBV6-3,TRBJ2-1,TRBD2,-,CASTMPGLVSDEQFF,TGTGCCAGCACCATGCCGGGACTAGTAAGCGATGAGCAGTTCTTC
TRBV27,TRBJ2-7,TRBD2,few,CASSLLGLAGRPYEQYF,TGTGCCAGCAGTTTATTGGGACTAGCGGGACGCCCCTACGAGCAGTACTTC
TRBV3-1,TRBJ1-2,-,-,CASSQGQLNYGYTF,TGTGCCAGCAGCCAAGGACAGCTAAACTATGGCTACACCTTC
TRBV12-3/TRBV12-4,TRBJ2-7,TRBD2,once,CASTLGTSGSYEQYF,TGTGCCAGCACCCTAGGGACTAGCGGGAGCTACGAGCAGTACTTC
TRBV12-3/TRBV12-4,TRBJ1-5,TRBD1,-,CASSSTGRRGQPQHF,TGTGCCAGCAGTTCGACAGGGCGTAGAGGTCAGCCCCAGCATTTT
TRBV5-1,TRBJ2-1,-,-,CASSLVQTASNEQFF,TGCGCCAGCAGCTTGGTGCAGACAGCGTCCAATGAGCAGTTCTTC
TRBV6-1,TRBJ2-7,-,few,CASSEATTRVAYEQYF,TGTGCCAGCAGTGAGGCTACTACCCGTGTCGCCTACGAGCAGTACTTC
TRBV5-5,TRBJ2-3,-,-,CASSLDARSFDTQYF,TGTGCCAGCAGCTTGGATGCGAGATCCTTCGATACGCAGTATTTT
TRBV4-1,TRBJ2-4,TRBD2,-,CASSLSGLAGNIQYF,TGCGCCAGCAGCCTCTCAGGACTAGCGGGAAACATTCAGTACTTC
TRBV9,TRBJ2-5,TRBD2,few,CASSDRTSGSLANETQYF,TGTGCCAGCAGCGACAGGACTAGCGGGAGTCTAGCCAACGAGACCCAGTACTTC
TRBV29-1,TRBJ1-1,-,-,CSVEDSQNTEAFF,TGCAGCGTCGAGGACAGTCAGAACACTGAAGCTTTCTTT
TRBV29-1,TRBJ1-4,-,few,CSVEDGGNEKLFF,TGCAGCGTTGAAGACGGAGGCAATGAAAAACTGTTTTTT
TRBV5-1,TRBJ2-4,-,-,CASINGVETKNIQYF,TGCGCCAGCATCAACGGCGTAGAAACCAAAAACATTCAGTACTTC
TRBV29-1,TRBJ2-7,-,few,CSVLDSYSYEQYF,TGCAGCGTCCTGGACAGTTACTCCTACGAGCAGTACTTC
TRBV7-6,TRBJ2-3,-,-,CASSFYEGRSSTDTQYF,TGTGCCAGCAGCTTTTACGAGGGGCGGTCCAGCACAGATACGCAGTATTTT
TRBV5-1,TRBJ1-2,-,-,CASSLGRGGDYGYTF,TGCGCCAGCAGCTTGGGCCGCGGGGGGGACTATGGCTACACCTTC
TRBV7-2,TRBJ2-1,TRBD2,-,CASSPGLAYHNEQFF,TGTGCCAGCAGCCCGGGACTAGCGTACCACAATGAGCAGTTCTTC
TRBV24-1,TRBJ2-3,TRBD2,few,CATPVQREGRIDTQYF,TGTGCCACACCGGTTCAGCGGGAGGGCCGAATAGATACGCAGTATTTT
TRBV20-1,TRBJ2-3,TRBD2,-,CSARAGGTSGRRSTDTQYF,TGCAGTGCTAGAGCTGGCGGGACTAGCGGGAGGAGGAGCACAGATACGCAGTATTTT
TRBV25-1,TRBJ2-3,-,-,CASRERRAADTQYF,TGTGCCAGCAGGGAAAGGCGGGCGGCAGATACGCAGTATTTT
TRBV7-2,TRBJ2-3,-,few,CASSPAGPVQGTQYF,TGTGCCAGCAGCCCGGCGGGACCCGTACAGGGTACGCAGTATTTT
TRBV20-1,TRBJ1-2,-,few,CSARVGDWYGYTF,TGCAGTGCTAGAGTAGGGGATTGGTATGGCTACACCTTC
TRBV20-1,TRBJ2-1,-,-,CSARGPAEVNNEQFF,TGCAGTGCTAGGGGTCCGGCGGAGGTCAACAATGAGCAGTTCTTC
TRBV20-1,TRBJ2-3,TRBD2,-,CSAPGGGASPYTQYF,TGCAGTGCCCCGGGGGGTGGCGCGAGCCCCTATACGCAGTATTTT
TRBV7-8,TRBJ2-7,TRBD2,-,CASSSRGLAGDIYEQYF,TGTGCCAGCAGCTCACGGGGGTTAGCGGGAGATATCTACGAGCAGTACTTC
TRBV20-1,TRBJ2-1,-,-,CSAVPYNEQFF,TGCAGTGCCGTACCCTACAATGAGCAGTTCTTC
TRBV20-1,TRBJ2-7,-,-,CSAGTGPTYEQYF,TGCAGTGCGGGAACGGGCCCGACCTACGAGCAGTACTTC
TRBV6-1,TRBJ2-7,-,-,CASSEGVRWREYEQYF,TGTGCCAGCAGTGAAGGGGTACGGTGGAGGGAGTACGAGCAGTACTTC
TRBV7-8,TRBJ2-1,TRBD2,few,CASSRKLADPTSTSYNEQFF,TGTGCCAGCAGCCGCAAACTAGCGGACCCGACTTCCACTTCCTACAATGAGCAGTTCTTC
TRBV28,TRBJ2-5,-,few,CASSEAGLVRETQYF,TGTGCCAGCAGTGAGGCAGGGCTAGTGAGGGAGACCCAGTACTTC
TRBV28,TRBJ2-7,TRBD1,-,CASSPKPGQGPSYEQYF,TGTGCCAGCAGTCCGAAGCCCGGACAGGGGCCCTCCTACGAGCAGTACTTC